The rows below give T cell receptor beta chains drawn from one sample of a study of T cells expressing NK-cell markers. For each CDR3 protein, TCRdb gives one entry from its re-call of the 5' RACE reads, without DNA. Its listing shows a few hundred thousand distinct CDR3 sequences. Sequencing was performed on blood T cells: a sorted CD56 or NKG2C T cell subset, CD4+ or CD8+ T cells, or bulk PBMC T cells (not recorded which). All receptors derive from a man between 18 and 69 years old in good health. The CDR3 runs from the conserved cysteine through the conserved F or W.

V gene	J gene	CDR3 protein
TRBV18	TRBJ2-1	CASSPNHGGGTYNEQFF
TRBV5-5	TRBJ2-5	CASSLPGLAGGQIETQYF
TRBV3-1	TRBJ2-5	CASSLRSTQETQYF
TRBV5-1	TRBJ2-5	CASSKTDQETQYF
TRBV6-2/TRBV6-3	TRBJ2-1	CASRPAGTSGVYEQFF
TRBV27	TRBJ1-2	CASSYRRNYGYTF
TRBV2	TRBJ2-1	CASKQGIGNEQFF
TRBV12-3/TRBV12-4	TRBJ2-3	CASRGLAGGFSTDTQYF
TRBV6-5	TRBJ1-2	CASSFSVTNYGYTF
TRBV6-1	TRBJ1-6	CASSKTGNSPLHF
TRBV5-1	TRBJ2-1	CASSSASGGNEQFF
TRBV3-1	TRBJ2-4	CASSQEGRQNIQYF
TRBV6-2/TRBV6-3	TRBJ1-5	CASSHPGAANQPQHF
TRBV11-3	TRBJ1-1	CASSRGQGMNTEAFF
TRBV7-8	TRBJ2-2	CASSFLTRYTGELFF
TRBV6-1	TRBJ1-4	CASSWTLGELFF
TRBV7-2	TRBJ2-1	CASSLDGVAGNNEQFF
TRBV5-4	TRBJ2-4	CASKSGGAGVKNIQYF
TRBV27	TRBJ1-2	CASSLPREGRDRNLYGYTF
TRBV11-2	TRBJ2-6	CASSSDRGRVPGANVLTF
TRBV24-1	TRBJ2-5	CATSDLGPSRVKETQYF
TRBV9	TRBJ1-1	CASSVSGITEAFF
TRBV20-1	TRBJ2-1	CSASVGGSAYNEQFF